These 10 T cell receptor beta chains share one sample of origin, sequenced in a study of T cells after yellow fever vaccination. TCRdb used MiXCR to reprocess the 5' RACE reads, holding one entry per CDR3 protein. This table holds 450,000 to 550,000 distinct CDR3 sequences, roughly a fifth found once. Material: PBMCs, obtained approximately 22 days after the first yellow fever vaccination. The receptors stem from a man aged 18 to 29 who received the YFV17D yellow fever vaccine.

CDR3 bases: TGTGCCAGCAGCCAAGGGGTGGGGGGGACCCAGTACTTC. This gives the protein CASSQGVGGTQYF. J is TRBJ2-5 and V is TRBV3-1, with a possible D match to TRBD2 (6 bases). CDR1 and CDR2 from the germline V gene are LGHDT and YNNKEL (reference sequence). Trimming shortened V by 1 base and J by 7 bases, and 10 bases separated the two germline ends. The CDR3 length is 13 residues.

V and J are TRBV12-3 or TRBV12-4 and TRBJ2-3, with D perhaps TRBD2 (6 bases). V was shortened by 6 bases and J by 2 bases, with 15 bases between the two germline ends. The CDR3 is made up of 15 amino acids. The CDR3 DNA reads TGTGCCAGCAGCCGGAGGGGTCCAGCCACAGATACGCAGTATTTT. Translation: CASSRRGPATDTQYF.

This clonotype turned up a few times. The chain combines TRBV12-3 or TRBV12-4 with TRBJ1-2; D is ambiguous. The CDR3 runs to 13 residues. Trimming left V 7 bases short and J 1 base short, with 10 bases between. CDR3 sequence (DNA): TGTGCCAGCAAGAACGGCAATAACTATGGCTACACCTTC. This gives the protein CASKNGNNYGYTF.

This clonotype was detected only a few times. This sequence joins TRBV2 and TRBJ2-1; D is unresolved. This CDR3 is 14 amino acids long. The V end lost 6 bases, the J end lost 11 bases, and 20 bases lay between the germline ends. The germline V gene has CDR1 SNHLY and CDR2 FYNNEI. As DNA, the CDR3 is TGTGCCAGCAGCCCCTACCTCCGGGCAGACCAGCAGTTCTTC. Its protein product is CASSPYLRADQQFF.

The rearrangement uses TRBV4-2 and TRBJ1-1; weak D call: TRBD1 (5 bases). The CDR3 extends over 15 amino acids. Looked up from germline, CDR1 is LGHNA and CDR2 is YNFKEQ. V lost 2 bases and J lost 1, with 11 bases in between. The CDR3 region is CASSQRRGGNTEAFF. The CDR3 coding sequence is TGTGCCAGCAGCCAACGGCGGGGGGGGAACACTGAAGCTTTCTTT.

The CDR3 DNA reads TGTGCCAGCACCTATTTCGGTGGGGGCAACTATGGCTACACCTTC. Its protein product is CASTYFGGGNYGYTF. The V gene is TRBV6-1, the J gene TRBJ1-2; D might be TRBD1 (6 bases). Deletions cut 7 bases from V and 2 bases from J, with 17 bases between. The V gene's germline CDR1 is MNHNS and CDR2 SASEGT. The CDR3 loop spans 15 amino acids.

The table lists this clonotype with a few counts. The rearrangement joins TRBV15 to TRBJ1-5; D unclear. The CDR3 runs 13 residues. The V gene's germline CDR1 is LNHNV and CDR2 YYDKDF (reference sequence). V was shortened by 0 bases and J by 5 bases, with 5 bases between the two germline ends. The CDR3 protein is CATSRDVYQPQHF. CDR3 DNA: TGTGCCACCAGCAGAGACGTCTATCAGCCCCAGCATTTT.

The V gene is TRBV29-1, the J gene TRBJ1-1; 8 bases map to TRBD1. The CDR3 is made up of 12 amino acids. Germline V lookup: CDR1 SQVTM, CDR2 ANQGSEA. V lost 7 bases and J lost 1; bases outside the gene matches: 2. The CDR3: CSAGTGNTEAFF. DNA for the CDR3: TGCAGCGCTGGGACAGGGAACACTGAAGCTTTCTTT.

This chain joins TRBV7-8 and TRBJ2-2, with 9 bases identical to TRBD2. J gave up 6 bases and V 5 bases, and 19 bases lay outside the gene matches. Germline CDR1 reads SGHVS; CDR2 reads FQNEAQ. The CDR3 runs to 19 residues. CDR3 loop: CASSRRGGGASVGPGELFF. The DNA for the CDR3 is TGTGCCAGCAGCCGCCGAGGCGGGGGGGCCAGTGTCGGACCCGGGGAGCTGTTTTTT. Variable domain in full (rest from reference TRBV7-8 and TRBJ2-2): GAGVSQSPRYKVAKRGQDVALRCDPISGHVSLFWYQQALGQGPEFLTYFQNEAQLDKSGLPSDRFFAERPEGSVSTLKIQRTQQEDSAVYLCASSRRGGGASVGPGELFFGEGSRLTVL.

The rearrangement uses TRBV12-3 or TRBV12-4 and TRBJ2-4; D may be TRBD1 (5 bases). This CDR3 region has 13 residues. V dropped 6 bases and J dropped 8 bases, with 14 bases sitting between them. CDR3: CASSSGPRDIQYF. CDR3 sequence (DNA): TGTGCCAGCAGCTCAGGGCCAAGGGACATTCAGTACTTC.